These 30 T cell receptor beta chains share one sample of origin, sequenced in a study of regulatory T cells in long-lasting Graves disease. Described time point: newly diagnosed GD, antithyroid drugs for less than 3 months. The TCR library was prepared using RNA isolated from PBMCs. Arm-PCR with iRepertoire HTBI primers amplified the CDR3 regions for these TCR beta libraries. MiXCR, applied by TCRdb to the multiplex PCR reads, yields one record per CDR3 protein. The data hold 620,000 or so distinct CDR3 sequences, with around 17% observed a single time. In addition, the sample was reused for a study of T cells in Graves' hyperthyroidism and ophthalmopathy.

This material consisted of peripheral blood mononuclear cells (PBMCs), taken at new diagnosis, from a patient treated with antithyroid drugs. The receptor set was obtained from a young woman with Graves disease.

This clonotype was counted at least ten times. Here the CDR3 DNA reads TGTGCCAGCAGTACGCCTCAAAGAGGGCTATTCACTGAAGCTTTCTTT. Protein product: CASSTPQRGLFTEAFF. The J gene is TRBJ1-1, the V gene TRBV28; D gene unclear. Germline-derived CDR1 and CDR2 are MDHEN and SYDVKM. Trimming removed 5 bases at V and 4 bases at J, with 20 bases between. CDR3 length: 16 amino acids.

This clonotype was counted between two and nine times. The chain has TRBV7-3 and TRBJ1-2, with TRBD1 matching 8 bases. Germline V CDR1 and CDR2: SGHTA, FQGTGA. V lost 3 bases to trimming and J lost 6 bases; unmatched junction nucleotides: 3. CDR3 length equals 13 residues. The CDR3 region has the DNA TGTGCCAGCAGCTTTCAGGGGGCGGATGGCTACACCTTC. Translation gives CASSFQGADGYTF.

The V gene is TRBV19, the J gene TRBJ2-3, with 10 bases aligning to TRBD2. After removal of 5 bases from V and 1 base from J, the junction contained 6 bases not matched to a gene. This CDR3 spans 16 amino acids. CDR1 LNHDA and CDR2 SQIVND come from the germline V gene (reference sequence). CDR3 in amino acids: CASSSGLAVRTDTQYF. CDR3 nucleotide sequence: TGTGCCAGTAGTTCCGGACTAGCGGTACGCACAGATACGCAGTATTTT.

The rearrangement links TRBV4-1 to TRBJ1-2, with a weak D call TRBD1 (6 bases). The CDR3 is 15 amino acids. V was trimmed by 0 bases and J by 8 bases, leaving 16 bases between them. Germline V gene data show CDR1 as MGHRA and CDR2 as YSYEKL. The CDR3 DNA is TGCGCCAGCAGCCAAGATTGGGGGGGCAGGAGCGGCTACACCTTC. Translating it yields CASSQDWGGRSGYTF.

At least ten counts were recorded for this clonotype. This chain's CDR3 is CSAREPSGRTQYF. CDR3 DNA: TGCAGTGCTAGAGAGCCCAGCGGGAGGACGCAGTACTTC. The chain couples TRBV20-1 to TRBJ2-7; 9 nucleotides align to TRBD2. The CDR3 runs 13 residues. The germline V gene encodes CDR1 DFQATT and CDR2 SNEGSKA (reference sequence). Trimming took 0 bases from V and 9 from J; bases not matched to a gene: 6.

Ten or more counts support this clonotype. The genes are TRBV9 and TRBJ2-7; 10 nucleotides agree with TRBD2. With 4 bases clipped from V and 3 bases from J, the junction kept 7 bases outside the gene matches. Germline V gives CDR1 SGDLS, CDR2 YYNGEE. The CDR3 consists of 15 residues. This chain's CDR3 is CASSSGLADLYEQYF. DNA of the CDR3: TGTGCCAGCAGCTCCGGACTAGCGGACCTCTACGAGCAGTACTTC.

This clonotype has just a few counts. The chain links TRBV28 to TRBJ2-3; 8 nucleotides match TRBD1. V lost 5 bases and J lost 1; bases outside the gene matches: 11. Germline assignment: CDR1 MDHEN and CDR2 SYDVKM. The CDR3 spans 17 residues. The chain's CDR3 is CASSTGSGGAGTDTQYF. CDR3 DNA sequence: TGTGCCAGCAGTACTGGATCAGGGGGCGCTGGCACAGATACGCAGTATTTT. The variable domain in full, with the rest retrieved from reference TRBV28 and TRBJ2-3, is DVKVTQSSRYLVKRTGEKVFLECVQDMDHENMFWYRQDPGLGLRLIYFSYDVKMKEKGDIPEGYSVSREKKERFSLILESASTNQTSMYLCASSTGSGGAGTDTQYFGPGTRLTVL.

This sequence joins TRBV18 and TRBJ1-1; no clear D. Trimming shortened V by 0 bases and J by 3 bases, and 8 bases separated the two germline ends. The CDR3 has 14 residues. Germline V CDR1 and CDR2: KGHSH, LQKENI. The CDR3, as DNA: TGTGCCAGCTCACCACCAATGGGGTACACTGAAGCTTTCTTT. Translation gives CASSPPMGYTEAFF. The entire variable domain, with the rest obtained from reference TRBV18 and TRBJ1-1, is as follows: NAGVMQNPRHLVRRRGQEARLRCSPMKGHSHVYWYRQLPEEGLKFMVYLQKENIIDESGMPKERFSAEFPKEGPSILRIQQVVRGDSAAYFCASSPPMGYTEAFFGQGTRLTVV.

The gene calls are TRBV29-1 and TRBJ1-5; TRBD1 aligns across 11 bases. J lost 7 bases, V lost 5 bases, and 7 bases had no gene match. The germline V gene has CDR1 SQVTM and CDR2 ANQGSEA. The CDR3 extends over 14 amino acids. For the CDR3, the DNA is TGCAGCGTTTCCTCCGGGACAGGGGGACAGCCCCAGCATTTT. The encoded protein is CSVSSGTGGQPQHF.

A remark on this clonotype: At one end the junction does not follow the germline gene, possibly because of a read error. The chain carries TRBV9 and TRBJ2-2; D unresolved. The CDR3 extends over 15 amino acids. Germline V gives CDR1 SGDLS, CDR2 YYNGEE. CDR3 DNA: TGTGTCAGCAGCGTAGTGCCCGTTACGACCGGGGAGCTGTTTTTT. This translates into CVSSVVPVTTGELFF.

The chain links TRBV6-1 to TRBJ1-5; no clear D. In germline, CDR1 is MNHNS, CDR2 SASEGT. There are 14 residues in the CDR3. Trimming removed 5 bases at V and 3 bases at J, with 11 bases between. The CDR3 DNA reads as TGTGCCAGCAGTCTGACGGCTAACAATCAGCCCCAGCATTTT. Its translation is CASSLTANNQPQHF.

This clonotype was seen many times. This sequence joins TRBV7-8 and TRBJ1-2; TRBD1 matches at 8 bases. This CDR3 has 15 residues. The V and J ends lost 5 bases and 5 bases, in that order; junction bases with no gene match: 10. Germline V lookup: CDR1 SGHVS, CDR2 FQNEAQ. CDR3: CASSPTGTGIYGYTF. CDR3 DNA sequence: TGTGCCAGCAGCCCCACCGGGACAGGAATTTATGGCTACACCTTC.

This clonotype was picked up many times. The rearrangement joins TRBV11-2 to TRBJ1-1, with 7 bases identical to TRBD1. J lost 3 bases, V lost 9 bases, and 13 bases had no gene match. The CDR3 totals 15 residues. Germline lookup yields CDR1 SGHAT and CDR2 FQNNGV. The CDR3 region is CASNANRGPDTEAFF. Here the CDR3 DNA reads TGTGCCAGTAACGCTAACAGGGGCCCTGACACTGAAGCTTTCTTT.

In its sample, this clonotype was seen once. V is TRBV6-2 or TRBV6-3 and J is TRBJ1-5; unclear D gene. The germline CDR1 and CDR2 sequences are MNHEY and SVGEGT. V was cut by 6 bases and J by 1 base, with 7 bases left in between. The CDR3 is 13 residues long. This CDR3 reads CASRTTSNQPQHF. As DNA, the CDR3 is TGTGCCAGCAGGACCACGAGCAATCAGCCCCAGCATTTT.

This clonotype was counted only a few times. The rearrangement links TRBV28 to TRBJ2-2, with 7 bases fitting TRBD1. Germline loops: CDR1 MDHEN, CDR2 SYDVKM. The CDR3 spans 16 residues. V trimming: 7 bases; J trimming: 6 bases; junction bases outside the gene matches: 14. The CDR3 spells CASIPPLGGISGELFF. The CDR3 DNA sequence: TGTGCCAGCATTCCCCCATTAGGGGGCATCTCCGGGGAGCTGTTTTTT. Supplemented by reference TRBV28 and TRBJ2-2, the full variable domain reads DVKVTQSSRYLVKRTGEKVFLECVQDMDHENMFWYRQDPGLGLRLIYFSYDVKMKEKGDIPEGYSVSREKKERFSLILESASTNQTSMYLCASIPPLGGISGELFFGEGSRLTVL.

Only a few counts were recorded for this clonotype. The chain couples TRBV20-1 to TRBJ2-7, with 9 bases that match TRBD1. V gave up 5 bases and J gave up 1 base; unmatched junction bases: 9. The germline V gene encodes CDR1 DFQATT and CDR2 SNEGSKA (reference sequence). This CDR3 comprises 15 residues. The CDR3 here is CSALGGGTGSYEQYF. CDR3 nucleotide sequence: TGCAGTGCTTTGGGGGGGGGGACAGGGTCCTACGAGCAGTACTTC.

The CDR3 coding sequence is TGTGCCAGCAGTTTTGTTAGCGGGATCTACAATGAGCAGTTCTTC. Its protein is CASSFVSGIYNEQFF. The chain couples TRBV28 to TRBJ2-1; 8 bases are a match to TRBD2. J lost 3 bases, V lost 3 bases, and 4 bases had no gene match. The CDR3 length is 15 residues. Germline V gives CDR1 MDHEN, CDR2 SYDVKM.

In this sample, this clonotype turned up many times. The rearrangement uses TRBV12-3 or TRBV12-4 and TRBJ1-2; 8 nucleotides align to TRBD1. Trimming at V came to 2 bases and at J to 8 bases, leaving 4 bases not matched to a gene. There are 13 residues in the CDR3. The CDR3 sequence: CASSLQGAIGYTF. The CDR3, as DNA: TGTGCCAGCAGTTTACAGGGGGCGATCGGCTACACCTTC.

This clonotype came up many times. The chain couples TRBV2 to TRBJ1-5, with 8 bases matching TRBD1. With 5 bases clipped from V and 9 bases from J, the junction kept 3 bases outside the gene matches. The length of the CDR3 is 12 residues. The V gene's germline CDR1 is SNHLY and CDR2 FYNNEI. The CDR3 DNA sequence: TGTGCCAGCAGTTCTACAGGGGGGCCCCAGCATTTT. Its translation is CASSSTGGPQHF.

This clonotype was observed many times. CDR3 region: CASSLGAGSGANVLTF. In nucleotides, the CDR3 is TGTGCCAGCAGCTTAGGTGCAGGGTCTGGGGCCAACGTCCTGACTTTC. The chain has TRBV7-3 and TRBJ2-6; maybe TRBD1 (5 bases). The CDR3 is made up of 16 amino acids. Trimming took 2 bases from V and 1 from J, leaving 9 bases between them. The germline V gene encodes CDR1 SGHTA and CDR2 FQGTGA.

This clonotype appeared once. V gene TRBV20-1 combines with J gene TRBJ1-2; D perhaps matches TRBD1 (6 bases). Trimming removed 5 bases at V and 10 bases at J, with 14 bases between. The CDR3 has 11 amino acids. Germline lookup yields CDR1 DFQATT and CDR2 SNEGSKA (reference sequence). The CDR3 bases are TGCAGTGCTTACACGACAGGTGCCTACACCTTC. It yields the protein CSAYTTGAYTF.

This clonotype was detected many times. V usage is TRBV7-2 and J usage is TRBJ1-5, with D unresolved. Trimming took 5 bases from V and 2 from J, leaving 10 bases between them. The germline gives CDR1 SGHTA, CDR2 FQGNSA. This CDR3 comprises 14 residues. The CDR3 DNA reads as TGTGCCAGCAGCGCAAACATTGGCAATCAGCCCCAGCATTTT. Its protein product is CASSANIGNQPQHF.

The J gene is TRBJ1-5, the V gene TRBV20-1; D might be TRBD1 (6 bases). Trimming removed 3 bases at V and 9 bases at J, with 18 bases between. The CDR3 has 14 residues. CDR1 and CDR2 from the germline V gene are DFQATT and SNEGSKA (reference sequence). The CDR3 DNA follows: TGCAGTGCTAGGTCAGGGGATTTTGTAGGGCCCCAGCATTTT. Translating gives CSARSGDFVGPQHF.

CDR3 protein: CASSMSNEQYF. In nucleotides, the CDR3 is TGTGCCAGCAGCATGAGCAACGAGCAGTACTTC. The gene calls are TRBV11-1 and TRBJ2-7; D is uncertain. This CDR3 is 11 amino acids long. Trimming took 5 bases from V and 5 from J, leaving 7 bases between them. CDR1 and CDR2 from the germline V gene are SGHAT and FQDESV (reference sequence).

This chain joins TRBV20-1 and TRBJ2-1; 8 nucleotides match TRBD2. This CDR3 is built from 13 residues. Germline loops: CDR1 DFQATT, CDR2 SNEGSKA (reference sequence). The CDR3 here is CRPTSGGYNEQFF. CDR3 coding DNA: TGCAGACCAACCAGCGGGGGTTACAATGAGCAGTTCTTC.

This clonotype was picked up many times. The V and J genes are TRBV20-1 and TRBJ1-5; TRBD1 matches at 8 bases. The CDR3 contains 15 residues. CDR1 is DFQATT, CDR2 SNEGSKA, per germline (reference sequence). With V trimmed by 3 bases and J by 7 bases, 11 bases remained unmatched. CDR3 in amino acids: CSASKPGGLEQPQHF. CDR3 bases: TGCAGTGCTAGTAAGCCAGGGGGCCTAGAACAGCCCCAGCATTTT.

There are many counts of this clonotype. The J gene is TRBJ2-7, the V gene TRBV7-2, with 8 bases fitting TRBD2. The V segment lost 5 bases and the J segment 2 bases; nucleotides outside the gene matches: 17. The germline gives CDR1 SGHTA, CDR2 FQGNSA. CDR3 length: 18 amino acids. The CDR3 bases are TGTGCCAGCAGCCCACGCCTTGGTAGCGGGGACTCCGCCTACGAGCAGTACTTC. The encoded protein is CASSPRLGSGDSAYEQYF.

The chain has TRBV25-1 and TRBJ1-1, with TRBD1 matching 11 bases. The CDR3 sequence is 15 residues long. V was pared by 7 bases and J by 5 bases, with 9 bases of the junction left unmatched. The germline gives CDR1 MGHDK, CDR2 SYGVNS. The CDR3 nucleotides read TGTGCCAGCACTCAAACCGGGACAGGGGGTACTGAAGCTTTCTTT. It specifies CASTQTGTGGTEAFF.

V gene TRBV5-1 combines with J gene TRBJ2-7; no clear D gene. The V gene's germline CDR1 is SGHRS and CDR2 YFSETQ. V lost 0 bases and J lost 3, with 16 bases in between. The length of the CDR3 is 16 residues. In DNA form, the CDR3 reads TGCGCCAGCAGCTTGGGACCGGCCACGTCCCTCTACGAGCAGTACTTC. Its translation: CASSLGPATSLYEQYF.

The V and J genes are TRBV25-1 and TRBJ1-4; 7 bases line up with TRBD1. Trimming removed 2 bases from V and 7 bases from J; junction bases left unmatched: 4. The CDR3 contains 14 residues. The V gene's germline CDR1 is MGHDK and CDR2 SYGVNS. CDR3 region: CASSEQGEVEKLFF. The CDR3 nucleotides read TGTGCCAGCAGTGAACAGGGGGAAGTTGAAAAACTGTTTTTT.